The 23 T cell receptor beta chains below come from one sample, sequenced in a study of T cells after yellow fever vaccination. TCRdb re-called the 5' RACE reads with MiXCR, one entry per CDR3 protein. The sample yields about 260,000 distinct CDR3 sequences, under 15% seen once. Sequenced here: CD4+ T cells sorted from PBMCs, sampled 45 days after the yellow fever booster vaccination. The receptors come from a young man who received the YFV17D yellow fever vaccine.

This clonotype was recorded a few times. This chain uses TRBV5-5 with TRBJ1-5; D is uncertain. The CDR3 has 13 residues. Deletions cut 3 bases from V and 15 bases from J, with 19 bases between. CDR1 SGHKS and CDR2 YYEKEE come from the germline V gene (reference sequence). This chain's CDR3 is CASSSSQIASPHF. The CDR3 DNA is TGTGCCAGCAGCTCCAGCCAAATAGCTTCCCCGCATTTT.

This clonotype appeared many times. At one end the junction does not follow the germline gene, possibly because of a read error. The rearrangement joins TRBV7-7 to TRBJ2-2; 8 bases match TRBD2. The germline CDR1 and CDR2 sequences are SSHAT and FNYEAQ (reference sequence). This CDR3 contains 15 residues. The CDR3 spells CASSPAGVGTGELFF. In DNA, the CDR3 is TGTGCTAGCAGCCCAGCGGGAGTAGGGACCGGGGAGCTGTTTTTT.

The sample holds many counts of this clonotype. The chain couples TRBV12-3 or TRBV12-4 to TRBJ2-1; the D call may be TRBD1 or TRBD2 (6 bases each). Trimming shortened V by 7 bases and J by 5 bases, and 15 bases separated the two germline ends. There are 14 residues in the CDR3. CDR3 protein: CASTAGTRHNEQFF. The CDR3 DNA reads as TGTGCCAGCACCGCGGGGACACGACACAATGAGCAGTTCTTC.

This chain connects TRBV19 to TRBJ1-5; a possible D gene is TRBD1 (5 bases). Per the germline V gene, CDR1 is LNHDA and CDR2 is SQIVND (reference sequence). V was clipped by 4 bases and J by 6 bases, with 10 bases between them. The CDR3 is 13 amino acids. Here the CDR3 reads CASSRAGIQPQHF. Written as DNA, the CDR3 is TGTGCCAGTAGTAGGGCAGGGATTCAGCCCCAGCATTTT.

This clonotype was counted between two and nine times. This chain uses TRBV3-1 with TRBJ2-7, with D hard to call. CDR3 length: 14 amino acids. V lost 0 bases, J lost 2 bases, and 8 bases lay in between. Germline V CDR1 and CDR2: LGHDT, YNNKEL (reference sequence). The DNA of the CDR3 is TGTGCCAGCAGCCAAGATAGACTGGCCTACGAGCAGTACTTC. Translating it yields CASSQDRLAYEQYF.

This clonotype was recorded a few times. The rearrangement uses TRBV6-2 or TRBV6-3 and TRBJ2-4; D remains ambiguous. Trimming took off 2 bases at V and 5 bases at J, with 4 bases between the two ends. CDR1 and CDR2 (germline): MNHEY, SVGEGT. The length of the CDR3 is 12 residues. The chain's CDR3 is CASSYGENIQYF. CDR3 DNA sequence: TGTGCCAGCAGTTACGGCGAAAACATTCAGTACTTC.

The CDR3 nucleotides are TGTGCCAGCAGCTGGCTTGGACAGGGAACTGCAACTAATGAAAAACTGTTTTTT. It specifies CASSWLGQGTATNEKLFF. This chain joins TRBV5-5 and TRBJ1-4; TRBD1 agrees at 8 bases. Germline V gene sequence: CDR1 SGHKS, CDR2 YYEKEE (reference sequence). The CDR3 extends over 18 amino acids. The V gene end was trimmed by 3 bases and the J gene end by 0 bases; junction bases not matched to a gene: 10.

This chain joins TRBV20-1 and TRBJ2-2; possibly TRBD1 for D (7 bases). Looked up from germline, CDR1 is DFQATT and CDR2 is SNEGSKA (reference sequence). This CDR3 contains 16 residues. The V end was cut by 1 base, the J end by 7 bases, with 19 bases between. The DNA of the CDR3 is TGCAGTGCTAGAGTTCGACAGGGAGGACGTGGCGGGGAGCTGTTTTTT. Amino acid sequence: CSARVRQGGRGGELFF.

This clonotype was observed a handful of times. V gene TRBV6-5 combines with J gene TRBJ2-3; TRBD2 agrees at 8 bases. The CDR3 has 15 amino acids. The germline CDR1 and CDR2 sequences are MNHEY and SVGAGI. Trimming at V came to 3 bases and at J to 4 bases, leaving 6 bases not matched to a gene. CDR3 DNA sequence: TGTGCCAGCAGTTATCAGACTAGCGTCCCAGATACGCAGTATTTT. This codes for CASSYQTSVPDTQYF.

The sample holds a few counts of this clonotype. The chain couples TRBV29-1 to TRBJ2-1, with TRBD2 matching 15 bases. This CDR3 is built from 14 residues. V lost 8 bases to trimming and J lost 10 bases; unmatched junction nucleotides: 9. Germline-derived CDR1 and CDR2 are SQVTM and ANQGSEA. In DNA, the CDR3 is TGCAGCCAGCGGAGGGGACTAGCGGGAGGAGAGCAGTTCTTC. It yields the protein CSQRRGLAGGEQFF.

The chain employs TRBV20-1 and TRBJ1-5, with TRBD1 identical over 7 bases. The germline V gene encodes CDR1 DFQATT and CDR2 SNEGSKA (reference sequence). J gave up 4 bases and V 1 base, and 1 base lay outside the gene matches. The CDR3 is 13 amino acids. The CDR3 region has the DNA TGCAGTGCTAGAGCCAGGGGGAATCAGCCCCAGCATTTT. This gives the protein CSARARGNQPQHF.

This clonotype was seen a few times. The chain carries TRBV20-1 and TRBJ2-3; D ambiguous. This CDR3 is built from 10 residues. Germline CDR1 reads DFQATT; CDR2 reads SNEGSKA (reference sequence). CDR3 protein: CSGRSDTQYF. In nucleotides, the CDR3 is TGCAGCGGAAGATCAGATACGCAGTATTTT.

This clonotype was seen a handful of times. This chain links TRBV24-1 with TRBJ2-1; D perhaps matches TRBD2 (5 bases). CDR3 length: 13 residues. The V end lost 7 bases, the J end lost 10 bases, and 16 bases lay between the germline ends. Germline-derived CDR1 and CDR2 are KGHDR and SFDVKD. Here the CDR3 reads CATSPVASGEQFF. The CDR3 region has the DNA TGTGCCACCAGCCCGGTGGCTTCGGGGGAGCAGTTCTTC.

This clonotype occurred a few times. The chain combines TRBV6-1 with TRBJ1-5, with D possibly matching TRBD1 (5 bases). Trimming pared 0 bases from V and 8 bases from J, leaving 17 bases between. The germline V gene encodes CDR1 MNHNS and CDR2 SASEGT. The CDR3 runs to 16 residues. Here the CDR3 reads CASSEARGRVVEPQHF. The CDR3 DNA sequence: TGTGCCAGCAGTGAAGCCCGGGGCAGGGTAGTAGAGCCCCAGCATTTT.

The rearrangement links TRBV6-5 to TRBJ1-3; D remains unclear. V lost 0 bases and J lost 2, with 11 bases in between. CDR1 is MNHEY and CDR2 is SVGAGI in the germline V gene. CDR3 size: 16 residues. CDR3 loop: CASSYSILGTGNTIYF. For the CDR3, the DNA is TGTGCCAGCAGTTACTCGATCTTGGGTACTGGAAACACCATATATTTT.

V is TRBV20-1 and J is TRBJ2-1; 12 bases align to TRBD2. V lost 0 bases and J lost 0; bases outside the gene matches: 9. The CDR3 runs 19 residues. Germline CDR1 DFQATT, CDR2 SNEGSKA (reference sequence). The CDR3 sequence: CSARDSGTSGHSSYNEQFF. DNA for the CDR3: TGCAGTGCTAGAGATTCCGGGACTAGCGGGCATAGCTCCTACAATGAGCAGTTCTTC.

At least ten counts were recorded for this clonotype. The V and J genes are TRBV4-3 and TRBJ2-4; D perhaps matches TRBD1 (6 bases). Trimming removed 3 bases at V and 0 bases at J, with 12 bases between. The CDR3 contains 16 residues. CDR1 is LGHNA, CDR2 YSLEER, per germline. The CDR3 spells CASSHSRGLAKNIQYF. The DNA for the CDR3 is TGCGCCAGCAGCCACTCCAGGGGTTTAGCCAAAAACATTCAGTACTTC.

At least ten counts were recorded for this clonotype. This chain links TRBV7-2 with TRBJ2-5; possibly TRBD1 or TRBD2 for D (6 bases each). V lost 1 base to trimming and J lost 7 bases, with 19 bases between them. Germline V gene data show CDR1 as SGHTA and CDR2 as FQGNSA. This CDR3 has 16 amino acids. Here the CDR3 reads CASSLVKPTGGGTQYF. CDR3 in DNA: TGTGCCAGCAGCTTAGTGAAGCCCACCGGAGGGGGGACCCAGTACTTC.

This clonotype came up a few times. V gene TRBV11-2 combines with J gene TRBJ2-1, with TRBD2 identical over 13 bases. Germline CDR1 and CDR2: SGHAT and FQNNGV. J lost 7 bases, V lost 1 base, and 10 bases had no gene match. This CDR3 has 18 residues. The CDR3 nucleotides are TGTGCCAGCAGCTTAGTCCGTGGACTAGCGGGAGATGAGAATGAGCAGTTCTTC. Amino acid sequence: CASSLVRGLAGDENEQFF.

The chain uses TRBV12-3 or TRBV12-4 and TRBJ2-3; 7 nucleotides agree with TRBD2. Trimming removed 6 bases from V and 5 bases from J; junction bases left unmatched: 14. The length of the CDR3 is 16 residues. The CDR3 DNA follows: TGTGCCAGCAGCCAGACACCGGCGGGAGCGGGAGATACGCAGTATTTT. It specifies CASSQTPAGAGDTQYF.

In this sample, this clonotype turned up many times. This chain uses TRBV10-3 with TRBJ2-3; 8 nucleotides match TRBD1. The CDR3 is made up of 14 amino acids. With V trimmed by 10 bases and J by 4 bases, 10 bases remained unmatched. CDR1 and CDR2 (germline): ENHRY, SYGVKD. This CDR3 is CASRDRFSPDTQYF. CDR3 nucleotide sequence: TGTGCCAGTCGGGACAGGTTTTCGCCAGATACGCAGTATTTT.

This chain connects TRBV25-1 to TRBJ2-6, with a possible D match to TRBD1 (6 bases). The CDR3 runs to 17 residues. Per germline, CDR1 MGHDK and CDR2 SYGVNS. V was cut by 4 bases and J by 0 bases, with 13 bases left in between. For the CDR3, the DNA is TGTGCCAGCAGTGGGGGACATCTGTCCTCTGGGGCCAACGTCCTGACTTTC. Amino acid sequence: CASSGGHLSSGANVLTF. Together with reference TRBV25-1 and TRBJ2-6, the CDR3 gives the full variable domain: EADIYQTPRYLVIGTGKKITLECSQTMGHDKMYWYQQDPGMELHLIHYSYGVNSTEKGDLSSESTVSRIRTEHFPLTLESARPSHTSQYLCASSGGHLSSGANVLTFGAGSRLTVL.

V is TRBV9 and J is TRBJ2-3; D may be TRBD2 (6 bases). V lost 1 base and J lost 0, with 9 bases in between. Germline CDR1 reads SGDLS; CDR2 reads YYNGEE. The CDR3 is 15 residues long. The DNA of the CDR3 is TGTGCCAGCAGCGTATGGGGGACTAGCACAGATACGCAGTATTTT. This encodes CASSVWGTSTDTQYF. Drawing the rest from reference TRBV9 and TRBJ2-3, the complete variable domain is DSGVTQTPKHLITATGQRVTLRCSPRSGDLSVYWYQQSLDQGLQFLIQYYNGEERAKGNILERFSAQQFPDLHSELNLSSLELGDSALYFCASSVWGTSTDTQYFGPGTRLTVL.